A single sample is the source of the 30 T cell receptor beta chains below, sequenced in a study of blood T cell repertoires in COVID-19. Sequenced by immunoSEQ multiplex PCR; TCRdb stores in-frame clones only, minus some. The sample has approximately 150,000 clones, 70% to 90% seen once. Specimen: peripheral blood. The source is a human donor with acute or convalescent COVID-19. The donor label of this sample is uncertain.

This clone was recorded only once. V usage is TRBV9 and J usage is TRBJ1-3, with TRBD1 matching over 7 bases. With V trimmed by 6 bases and J by 0 bases, 6 bases remained unmatched. This CDR3 spans 15 amino acids. Germline CDR1 SGDLS, CDR2 YYNGEE. The CDR3 nucleotides read TGTGCCAGCACCTCGGGACAGTCCTCTGGAAACACCATATATTTT. Its translation is CASTSGQSSGNTIYF.

This clone was seen a single time. The V gene is TRBV5-6, the J gene TRBJ1-5; no definite D call. Germline CDR1 is SGHDT and CDR2 is YYEEEE. V dropped 4 bases and J dropped 1 base, with 12 bases sitting between them. This CDR3 is 15 amino acids long. CDR3 coding DNA: TGTGCCAGCAGCCCTACTGGCGGAAGCAATCAGCCCCAGCATTTT. The encoded protein is CASSPTGGSNQPQHF. Based on the CDR3 plus reference TRBV5-6 and TRBJ1-5, the full variable domain is DAGVTQSPTHLIKTRGQQVTLRCSPKSGHDTVSWYQQALGQGPQFIFQYYEEEERQRGNFPDRFSGHQFPNYSSELNVNALLLGDSALYLCASSPTGGSNQPQHFGDGTRLSIL.

V gene TRBV2 combines with J gene TRBJ1-6; possible D gene TRBD1, 5 bases. This CDR3 contains 17 residues. With 6 bases removed from V and 6 bases from J, the gap between germline ends came to 21 bases. Germline CDR1 reads SNHLY; CDR2 reads FYNNEI. The CDR3 region has the DNA TGTGCCAGCAGGGCAATTCAGGGCCGGAGGGGTAATTCACCCCTCCACTTT. Amino acid sequence: CASRAIQGRRGNSPLHF. Looking up the rest from reference TRBV2 and TRBJ1-6 gives the full variable domain: EPEVTQTPSHQVTQMGQEVILRCVPISNHLYFYWYRQILGQKVEFLVSFYNNEISEKSEIFDDQFSVERPDGSNFTLKIRSTKLEDSAMYFCASRAIQGRRGNSPLHFGNGTRLTVT.

The genes are TRBV18 and TRBJ2-5; D is ambiguous. The CDR3 extends over 13 amino acids. V was clipped by 2 bases and J by 2 bases, with 6 bases between them. The germline CDR1 and CDR2 sequences are KGHSH and LQKENI. The CDR3 reads CASSPGVQETQYF. CDR3 nucleotide sequence: TGTGCCAGCTCACCAGGAGTTCAAGAGACCCAGTACTTC.

This clone was seen only once. The rearrangement uses TRBV9 and TRBJ2-3, with D possibly matching TRBD1 (5 bases). The CDR3 length is 13 residues. Trimming took 4 bases from V and 1 from J, leaving 7 bases between them. In germline, CDR1 is SGDLS, CDR2 YYNGEE. CDR3 sequence: CASSTGGTDTQYF. Here the CDR3 DNA reads TGTGCCAGCAGCACAGGAGGCACAGATACGCAGTATTTT.

V usage is TRBV7-8 and J usage is TRBJ1-1; unclear D gene. The ends were cut back, 1 base at V and 0 bases at J, with 12 bases in the middle. CDR1 SGHVS and CDR2 FQNEAQ come from the germline V gene. The CDR3 loop spans 16 amino acids. The CDR3 sequence: CASSLGSGFMNTEAFF. DNA for the CDR3: TGTGCCAGCAGCTTAGGATCGGGTTTCATGAACACTGAAGCTTTCTTT.

The genes are TRBV5-1 and TRBJ2-5; possible D gene TRBD1, 5 bases. CDR3 length: 15 residues. Germline V CDR1 and CDR2: SGHRS, YFSETQ. The ends were cut back, 0 bases at V and 1 base at J, with 10 bases in the middle. CDR3 nucleotide sequence: TGCGCCAGCAGCTTGGGTGCAGGGTTCCAAGAGACCCAGTACTTC. Amino acid sequence: CASSLGAGFQETQYF.

The V and J genes are TRBV21-1 and TRBJ1-3; TRBD1 reflects the table's D call only, with no check against the DNA. TRBV21-1 is assigned pseudogene status. The length of the CDR3 is 15 residues. As DNA, the CDR3 is TGTGCCACCCCTCCTGGGCCAATCTCTGGAAACACCATATATTTT. Translated: CATPPGPISGNTIYF.

The rearrangement joins TRBV18 to TRBJ1-5; no firm D call. The CDR3 covers 14 residues. The germline CDR1 and CDR2 sequences are KGHSH and LQKENI. V was trimmed by 3 bases and J by 5 bases, leaving 11 bases between them. The CDR3 region is CASSPQPQDQPQHF. CDR3 sequence (DNA): TGTGCCAGCTCACCCCAGCCGCAGGATCAGCCCCAGCATTTT.

The chain combines TRBV9 with TRBJ1-5, with D maybe TRBD1 (5 bases). The V gene lost 0 bases and the J gene lost 7 bases, with 17 bases spanning the gap. Germline CDR1 and CDR2: SGDLS and YYNGEE. The CDR3 loop spans 16 amino acids. CDR3 loop: CASSVGEGQDTQPQHF. The DNA of the CDR3 is TGTGCCAGCAGCGTAGGGGAAGGACAAGATACCCAGCCCCAGCATTTT.

The rearrangement joins TRBV5-4 to TRBJ1-1; D unclear. Per the germline V gene, CDR1 is SGHNT and CDR2 is YYREEE (reference sequence). The V end lost 4 bases, the J end lost 0 bases, and 7 bases lay between the germline ends. The CDR3 runs 13 residues. CDR3: CASSTVMNTEAFF. CDR3 coding DNA: TGTGCCAGCAGCACAGTTATGAACACTGAAGCTTTCTTT.

This clone was seen once. The CDR3, as DNA: TGTGCCAGCAGCAACACAGGGAAAGAGACCCAGTACTTC. Amino acid sequence: CASSNTGKETQYF. The J gene is TRBJ2-5, the V gene TRBV5-5, with a possible D match to TRBD1 (6 bases). Germline CDR1 reads SGHKS; CDR2 reads YYEKEE (reference sequence). Trimming removed 4 bases at V and 3 bases at J, with 10 bases between. CDR3 size: 13 residues.

The chain combines TRBV3-1 (or the pseudogene TRBV3-2) with TRBJ1-5; 7 positions match TRBD1. The junction had 11 bases not matched to a gene; V was cut back by 2 bases and J by 7 bases. This CDR3 has 16 residues. CDR1 and CDR2 (germline): LGHDT, YNNKEL (reference sequence). CDR3 in amino acids: CASSQWPRTGCQPQHF. Here the CDR3 DNA reads TGTGCCAGCAGCCAATGGCCCCGGACAGGATGCCAGCCCCAGCATTTT.

The chain carries TRBV28 and TRBJ2-2; D perhaps matches TRBD2 (5 bases). Germline-derived CDR1 and CDR2 are MDHEN and SYDVKM. The V and J ends lost 3 bases and 0 bases respectively, with 8 bases between them. The CDR3 is made up of 15 amino acids. This chain's CDR3 is CASSFEGANTGELFF. CDR3 sequence (DNA): TGTGCCAGCAGTTTTGAGGGCGCGAACACCGGGGAGCTGTTTTTT.

The chain uses TRBV6-6 and TRBJ2-4; possibly TRBD1 for D (5 bases). Trimming left V 6 bases short and J 0 bases short, with 12 bases between. CDR3 length: 15 residues. Looked up from germline, CDR1 is MNHNY and CDR2 is SVGAGI (reference sequence). The CDR3 DNA is TGTGCCAGCAGCCAGGGTATTGAAGCCAAAAACATTCAGTACTTC. As protein: CASSQGIEAKNIQYF.

V gene TRBV9 combines with J gene TRBJ2-1, with 7 bases aligning to TRBD2. The V gene's germline CDR1 is SGDLS and CDR2 YYNGEE. The CDR3 runs 15 residues. Trimming at V came to 3 bases and at J to 7 bases, leaving 10 bases not matched to a gene. CDR3 DNA: TGTGCCAGCAGCGGGCGGGAGAGCGGAGATAATGAGCAGTTCTTC. Translating gives CASSGRESGDNEQFF.

The gene calls are TRBV11-3 and TRBJ2-2; the D gene is possibly TRBD1 (5 bases). The CDR3 covers 19 residues. Trimming pared 5 bases from V and 0 bases from J, leaving 22 bases between. The germline gives CDR1 SGHNT, CDR2 YENEEA. The DNA for the CDR3 is TGTGCCAGCAGCGCCACCCGATCAAAGGGGCGGCCGAACACCGGGGAGCTGTTTTTT. It is translated as CASSATRSKGRPNTGELFF. The full variable domain, completed using reference TRBV11-3 and TRBJ2-2, is EAGVVQSPRYKIIEKKQPVAFWCNPISGHNTLYWYLQNLGQGPELLIRYENEEAVDDSQLPKDRFSAERLKGVDSTLKIQPAELGDSAVYLCASSATRSKGRPNTGELFFGEGSRLTVL.

This clone was picked up one time. J is TRBJ1-4 and V is TRBV27, with 11 positions matching TRBD1. This CDR3 region has 16 residues. CDR1 is MNHEY, CDR2 SMNVEV, per germline (reference sequence). V shed 10 bases and J 3 bases; nucleotides not matched to a gene: 10. CDR3 coding DNA: TGTGCCACCGGGACAGGGGGATCGGAGGCTAATGAAAAACTGTTTTTT. This codes for CATGTGGSEANEKLFF.

The chain couples TRBV19 to TRBJ1-6, with 8 bases lining up with TRBD1. J was trimmed by 9 bases and V by 5 bases; bases with no gene match: 6. This CDR3 is 14 amino acids long. In germline, CDR1 is LNHDA, CDR2 SQIVND (reference sequence). This CDR3 reads CASSGQGVGSPLHF. The CDR3 DNA is TGTGCCAGTAGTGGACAGGGTGTCGGTTCACCCCTCCACTTT.

The chain has TRBV6-5 and TRBJ2-7; 10 bases agree with TRBD1. CDR1 and CDR2 (germline): MNHEY, SVGAGI. V shed 0 bases, J shed 7 bases, and the junction held 9 bases outside the gene matches. This CDR3 comprises 16 residues. In DNA form, the CDR3 reads TGTGCCAGCAGTTACTCGAGCGGGACAGGGGTGAGGGAGCAGTACTTC. Protein: CASSYSSGTGVREQYF.

This clone was counted a few times. The V gene is TRBV13, the J gene TRBJ1-1; 8 bases fit TRBD1. V gave up 5 bases and J gave up 6 bases; unmatched junction bases: 5. Germline V CDR1 and CDR2: PRHDT, FYEKMQ (reference sequence). The CDR3 spans 13 residues. CDR3 region: CASSLGQGSEAFF. CDR3 nucleotides: TGTGCCAGCAGCCTCGGACAGGGCTCTGAAGCTTTCTTT.

The chain employs TRBV6-2 or TRBV6-3 and TRBJ2-1, with TRBD2 identical over 7 bases. CDR1 is MNHEY, CDR2 SVGEGT, per germline. The length of the CDR3 is 15 residues. V trimming: 5 bases; J trimming: 10 bases; junction bases outside the gene matches: 14. This chain's CDR3 is CASSTDFWAGDEQFF. In DNA form, the CDR3 reads TGTGCCAGCAGTACAGACTTTTGGGCGGGGGACGAGCAGTTCTTC.

The chain is built from TRBV7-6 and TRBJ1-5; D is undetermined. The CDR3 sequence is 14 residues long. The ends were cut back, 5 bases at V and 7 bases at J, with 15 bases in the middle. Germline V gene lookup returns CDR1 SGHVS and CDR2 FNYEAQ. The CDR3 bases are TGTGCCAGCAGCAAAGAGGGCGGAAGCCAGCCCCAGCATTTT. Amino acids: CASSKEGGSQPQHF.

The rearrangement joins TRBV7-2 to TRBJ1-1; D gene ambiguous. This CDR3 has 11 residues. Germline V gene data show CDR1 as SGHTA and CDR2 as FQGNSA. Between the trimmed V and J ends, which lost 5 bases and 9 bases, there was a span of 10 bases. CDR3 sequence: CASSPAAQAFF. CDR3 DNA sequence: TGTGCCAGCAGCCCCGCGGCTCAAGCTTTCTTT.

V and J are TRBV6-5 and TRBJ1-6; 8 bases line up with TRBD1. Losses at the gene ends were 6 bases for V and 7 bases for J; bases not matched to a gene: 5. Germline V gives CDR1 MNHEY, CDR2 SVGAGI. The length of the CDR3 is 14 residues. The CDR3 spells CASRVDRGNSPLHF. CDR3 nucleotides: TGTGCCAGCAGGGTCGACAGGGGAAATTCACCCCTCCACTTT.

This sequence joins TRBV11-2 and TRBJ1-2; tentatively, D is TRBD1 (6 bases). V lost 0 bases and J 2 bases, leaving 13 bases between the germline ends. The CDR3 runs to 16 residues. The germline V gene has CDR1 SGHAT and CDR2 FQNNGV. The CDR3 region has the DNA TGTGCCAGCAGCTTAGAGGGCCAGGGGAAGAACTATGGCTACACCTTC. It codes for CASSLEGQGKNYGYTF.

The chain carries TRBV3-1 (or the pseudogene TRBV3-2) and TRBJ1-1; 8 bases match TRBD1. The CDR3 extends over 15 amino acids. The germline gives CDR1 LGHDT, CDR2 YNNKEL (reference sequence). V shed 4 bases, J shed 5 bases, and the junction held 9 bases outside the gene matches. The CDR3 DNA sequence: TGTGCCAGCAGCCGGCGTCGAGGACAGGGTACTGAAGCTTTCTTT. Amino acid sequence: CASSRRRGQGTEAFF.

This chain connects TRBV7-3 to TRBJ2-1, with a weak D call TRBD1 (6 bases). The V gene lost 5 bases and the J gene lost 1 base, with 15 bases spanning the gap. In germline, CDR1 is SGHTA, CDR2 FQGTGA. The CDR3 is 16 amino acids. The CDR3 is CASSIDRNPSYNEQFF. CDR3 nucleotides: TGTGCCAGCAGCATTGACAGGAATCCATCCTACAATGAGCAGTTCTTC.

The chain recombines TRBV28 with TRBJ1-2; D is ambiguous. The CDR3 totals 15 residues. V lost 3 bases, J lost 2 bases, and 13 bases lay in between. Per the germline V gene, CDR1 is MDHEN and CDR2 is SYDVKM. Here the CDR3 reads CASSFGRSLNYGYTF. The CDR3 nucleotides read TGTGCCAGCAGTTTCGGTAGATCGCTGAACTATGGCTACACCTTC.

V and J are TRBV7-2 and TRBJ1-1, with D unresolved. Germline V CDR1 and CDR2: SGHTA, FQGNSA. The CDR3 consists of 13 residues. Between the trimmed V and J ends, which lost 3 bases and 4 bases, there was a span of 9 bases. CDR3: CASSFEISTEAFF. CDR3 DNA: TGTGCCAGCAGCTTTGAGATTTCCACTGAAGCTTTCTTT.